The 25 T cell receptor beta chains in this list originate from one sample, sequenced in a study of blood T cell repertoires in COVID-19. This table comes from immunoSEQ multiplex PCR, and its TCRdb copy is limited to in-frame clones, with some not included. The sample contains around 170,000 clones, around four fifths of which appear only once. The sequenced sample consisted of peripheral blood. Source of these receptors: a man aged 65 to 79 who had recovered from COVID-19.

This chain links TRBV6-5 with TRBJ1-1; D unresolved. The V gene lost 6 bases and the J gene lost 4 bases, with 6 bases spanning the gap. The germline V gene has CDR1 MNHEY and CDR2 SVGAGI. The CDR3 is 11 residues long. The CDR3 loop is CASSFSTEAFF. The DNA for the CDR3 is TGTGCCAGCAGCTTTTCCACTGAAGCTTTCTTT.

The DNA for the CDR3 is TGTGCCAGCAGCCCGGAGTTGGGGACACAGCCTCGCACCGGGGAGCTGTTTTTT. This codes for CASSPELGTQPRTGELFF. The chain employs TRBV14 and TRBJ2-2; possible D gene TRBD1, 6 bases. Germline CDR1 and CDR2: SGHDN and FVKESK. The CDR3 spans 18 residues. V shed 4 bases and J shed 4 bases, with 22 bases lying between them.

The chain has TRBV28 and TRBJ2-7, with TRBD1 as a possible D gene (6 bases). Trimming cost V 7 bases and J 0 bases, with 10 bases left between them. CDR3 length: 13 amino acids. CDR1 is MDHEN and CDR2 is SYDVKM in the germline V gene. The chain's CDR3 is CASNRASSYEQYF. The CDR3 DNA is TGTGCCAGCAACAGGGCTAGCTCCTACGAGCAGTACTTC.

The chain is built from TRBV4-1 and TRBJ2-7, with a possible D match to TRBD1 (6 bases). The CDR3 runs to 13 residues. Germline CDR1 reads MGHRA; CDR2 reads YSYEKL. V lost 1 base and J lost 5, with 9 bases in between. The CDR3 sequence is CASSQGAGDEQYF. CDR3 coding DNA: TGCGCCAGCAGCCAAGGGGCAGGGGACGAGCAGTACTTC.

The chain carries TRBV5-1 and TRBJ1-4; 9 bases line up with TRBD1. Germline V gene data show CDR1 as SGHRS and CDR2 as YFSETQ. The CDR3 has 15 residues. Germline trimming cut 4 bases from V and 4 bases from J; bases unmatched to any gene: 5. Here the CDR3 DNA reads TGCGCCAGCAGCGCACAGGGGGCGCATAATGAAAAACTGTTTTTT. It translates to CASSAQGAHNEKLFF.

A single count supports this clone. The chain uses TRBV29-1 and TRBJ1-5, with D possibly TRBD1 on 5 matching bases. Germline CDR1 is SQVTM and CDR2 is ANQGSEA. The CDR3 has 13 residues. Trimming stripped 4 bases from V and 2 bases from J, with 9 bases between. CDR3 protein: CSVVQGRNQPQHF. The CDR3, as DNA: TGCAGCGTTGTCCAGGGCCGCAATCAGCCCCAGCATTTT.

The chain recombines TRBV5-1 with TRBJ1-1, with D tentatively TRBD1 (6 bases). Germline V lookup: CDR1 SGHRS, CDR2 YFSETQ. This CDR3 region has 14 residues. Trimming removed 0 bases from V and 4 bases from J, with 10 bases in between. In DNA, the CDR3 is TGCGCCAGCAGCTTGGGCGGGGGGCCCACTGAAGCTTTCTTT. Protein product: CASSLGGGPTEAFF.

The rearrangement links TRBV28 to TRBJ1-2; TRBD1 matches 8 bases. The CDR3 is 14 amino acids. In germline, CDR1 is MDHEN, CDR2 SYDVKM. V gave up 6 bases and J gave up 0 bases; unmatched junction bases: 3. The CDR3 DNA reads TGTGCCAGCAGAACAGGGGGAGCTAACTATGGCTACACCTTC. It specifies CASRTGGANYGYTF.

The chain carries TRBV9 and TRBJ1-2, with 9 bases lining up with TRBD1. This CDR3 spans 16 amino acids. Germline loops: CDR1 SGDLS, CDR2 YYNGEE. Germline trimming cut 0 bases from V and 3 bases from J; bases unmatched to any gene: 6. The CDR3 reads CASSVEGQGGDYGYTF. The DNA of the CDR3 is TGTGCCAGCAGCGTAGAGGGACAGGGTGGGGACTATGGCTACACCTTC.

The chain couples TRBV19 to TRBJ2-1, with 11 nucleotides matching TRBD2. Per the germline V gene, CDR1 is LNHDA and CDR2 is SQIVND (reference sequence). With 9 bases clipped from V and 7 bases from J, the junction kept 8 bases outside the gene matches. The CDR3 extends over 14 amino acids. The CDR3 region is CASQTSGSRNEQFF. Written as DNA, the CDR3 is TGTGCCAGCCAAACTAGCGGGAGTCGGAATGAGCAGTTCTTC.

V is TRBV28 and J is TRBJ2-1; D uncertain. V shed 3 bases and J shed 11 bases, with 23 bases lying between them. The CDR3 is made up of 16 amino acids. Germline assignment: CDR1 MDHEN and CDR2 SYDVKM. For the CDR3, the DNA is TGTGCCAGCAGTTTGAAAGGCGGATCTCGAGGCCGGAAGCAGTTCTTC. Residues: CASSLKGGSRGRKQFF.

The rearrangement uses TRBV3-1 (or the pseudogene TRBV3-2) and TRBJ2-2; possible D gene TRBD2, 6 bases. In germline, CDR1 is LGHDT, CDR2 YNNKEL (reference sequence). The CDR3 runs to 14 residues. Between the trimmed V and J ends, which lost 0 bases and 5 bases, there was a span of 7 bases. CDR3: CASSQEGGTGELFF. Here the CDR3 DNA reads TGTGCCAGCAGCCAAGAGGGGGGTACCGGGGAGCTGTTTTTT.

The V gene is TRBV6-5, the J gene TRBJ1-2; 7 bases line up with TRBD1. J lost 5 bases, V lost 4 bases, and 4 bases had no gene match. CDR1 and CDR2 (germline): MNHEY, SVGAGI. CDR3 length: 13 amino acids. The CDR3 protein is CASSSTGAYGYTF. Written as DNA, the CDR3 is TGTGCCAGCAGTTCCACAGGGGCTTATGGCTACACCTTC.

The CDR3, as DNA: TGTGCCTGGAGTGTAAGCTACAGAGTGAATGGCTACACCTTC. Translating gives CAWSVSYRVNGYTF. V gene TRBV30 combines with J gene TRBJ1-2, with D hard to call. V was shortened by 0 bases and J by 6 bases, with 14 bases between the two germline ends. The CDR3 runs 14 residues. Germline lookup yields CDR1 GTSNPN and CDR2 SVGIG (reference sequence).

This chain links TRBV10-3 with TRBJ2-7; 11 nucleotides align to TRBD2. CDR3 size: 14 residues. CDR1 and CDR2 (germline): ENHRY, SYGVKD. Trimming at V came to 6 bases and at J to 3 bases, leaving 4 bases not matched to a gene. In DNA form, the CDR3 reads TGTGCCATCAGCCCGGGACTAGCGGACTACGAGCAGTACTTC. Translation: CAISPGLADYEQYF.

The V and J genes are TRBV5-1 and TRBJ2-7; TRBD1 agrees at 7 bases. The CDR3 sequence is 13 residues long. The germline gives CDR1 SGHRS, CDR2 YFSETQ. V lost 4 bases and J lost 7; bases outside the gene matches: 8. CDR3 amino acids: CASSEQGLGEQYF. The CDR3 nucleotides read TGCGCCAGCAGCGAACAGGGGTTGGGGGAGCAGTACTTC.

In this sample, this clone turned up a few times. The chain carries TRBV11-2 and TRBJ2-7; 10 bases match TRBD2. CDR3 length equals 15 residues. The V gene end was trimmed by 5 bases and the J gene end by 1 base; junction bases not matched to a gene: 5. Germline-derived CDR1 and CDR2 are SGHAT and FQNNGV. The CDR3 region has the DNA TGTGCCAGCAGCCCGGGACTAGCGCATTCCTACGAGCAGTACTTC. Its protein product is CASSPGLAHSYEQYF.

The V gene is TRBV5-1, the J gene TRBJ1-4; a weak D match, TRBD1 (6 bases). The CDR3 is 14 amino acids. Trimming left V 2 bases short and J 3 bases short, with 8 bases between. Germline-derived CDR1 and CDR2 are SGHRS and YFSETQ. The CDR3 DNA is TGCGCCAGCAGCTTCGGGACACCTAATGAAAAACTGTTTTTT. It yields the protein CASSFGTPNEKLFF.

The chain uses TRBV25-1 and TRBJ1-4, with a possible D match to TRBD1 (5 bases). The CDR3 contains 16 residues. Trimming stripped 4 bases from V and 4 bases from J, with 16 bases between. Germline CDR1 MGHDK, CDR2 SYGVNS. CDR3: CASSVGQTANNEKLFF. In nucleotides, the CDR3 is TGTGCCAGCAGTGTAGGGCAGACAGCCAATAATGAAAAACTGTTTTTT. Full variable domain (outside the CDR3, taken from reference TRBV25-1 and TRBJ1-4): EADIYQTPRYLVIGTGKKITLECSQTMGHDKMYWYQQDPGMELHLIHYSYGVNSTEKGDLSSESTVSRIRTEHFPLTLESARPSHTSQYLCASSVGQTANNEKLFFGSGTQLSVL.

The J gene is TRBJ2-7, the V gene TRBV6-5, with D uncertain. V lost 4 bases, J lost 0 bases, and 10 bases lay in between. CDR3 length: 14 amino acids. Germline V gene data show CDR1 as MNHEY and CDR2 as SVGAGI. The chain's CDR3 is CASSFDSGSYEQYF. CDR3 in DNA: TGTGCCAGCAGTTTCGACTCGGGCTCCTACGAGCAGTACTTC.

The V and J genes are TRBV9 and TRBJ2-2; D remains ambiguous. With 3 bases removed from V and 5 bases from J, the gap between germline ends came to 14 bases. The CDR3 consists of 15 residues. The germline V gene encodes CDR1 SGDLS and CDR2 YYNGEE. The CDR3 DNA reads TGTGCCAGCAGCGACGATCTCATCGGGACCGGGGAGCTGTTTTTT. This codes for CASSDDLIGTGELFF.

CDR3 region: CASSQDGGSGNTIYF. The CDR3 DNA reads as TGTGCCAGCAGCCAAGATGGGGGGTCTGGAAACACCATATATTTT. The chain links TRBV3-1 (or the pseudogene TRBV3-2) to TRBJ1-3, with a weak D call TRBD1 (5 bases). The CDR3 is 15 amino acids. CDR1 is LGHDT, CDR2 YNNKEL, per germline (reference sequence). The ends were cut back, 0 bases at V and 1 base at J, with 7 bases in the middle.

This clone was observed once. This sequence joins TRBV30 and TRBJ2-5; 8 bases align to TRBD2. The V and J ends lost 1 base and 10 bases, in that order; junction bases with no gene match: 8. Germline V gene data show CDR1 as GTSNPN and CDR2 as SVGIG (reference sequence). The CDR3 covers 13 residues. In DNA, the CDR3 is TGTGCCTGGAGTGGTACGGGGGGGAGCAGCCAGTACTTC. Protein sequence: CAWSGTGGSSQYF.

J is TRBJ1-5 and V is TRBV18; 9 bases are a match to TRBD1. CDR3 length equals 13 residues. CDR1 and CDR2 (germline): KGHSH, LQKENI. V lost 3 bases to trimming and J lost 8 bases; unmatched junction nucleotides: 2. As DNA, the CDR3 is TGTGCCAGCTCACCTGGGGACAGGGAGCCCCAGCATTTT. Amino acids: CASSPGDREPQHF.

This sequence joins TRBV4-1 and TRBJ2-3, with D maybe TRBD1 (5 bases). The V and J ends lost 0 bases and 0 bases respectively, with 10 bases between them. Germline V lookup: CDR1 MGHRA, CDR2 YSYEKL. The CDR3 runs 16 residues. As DNA, the CDR3 is TGCGCCAGCAGCCAAGATCGCAGGGCTAGCACAGATACGCAGTATTTT. Its protein is CASSQDRRASTDTQYF.